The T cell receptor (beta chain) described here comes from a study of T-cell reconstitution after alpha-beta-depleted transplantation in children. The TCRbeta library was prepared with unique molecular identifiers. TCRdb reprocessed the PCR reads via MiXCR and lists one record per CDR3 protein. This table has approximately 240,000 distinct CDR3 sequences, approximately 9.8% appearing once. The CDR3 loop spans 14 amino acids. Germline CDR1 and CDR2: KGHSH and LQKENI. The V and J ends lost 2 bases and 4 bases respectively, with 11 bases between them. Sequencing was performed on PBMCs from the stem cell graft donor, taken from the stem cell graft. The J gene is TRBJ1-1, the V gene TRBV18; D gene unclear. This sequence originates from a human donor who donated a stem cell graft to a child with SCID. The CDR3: CASSPGYGSTEAFF. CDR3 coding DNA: TGTGCCAGCTCACCAGGGTACGGGAGCACTGAAGCTTTCTTT.